Sequencing of this TCR beta chain was carried out in a study of PD-L1 blockade in urothelial cancer. Across the study: Blood-derived samples held a median approximately 140,000 T cells.

Patients' urothelial carcinoma was locally advanced or metastatic. Anywhere from 1 to 8 samples came from each patient, spanning pretreatment and on-treatment. A spike-in of synthetic TCR analog templates was added to each PCR. This table comes from immunoSEQ multiplex PCR, and its TCRdb copy is limited to in-frame clones, with some not included. The top ten hold around 3.3% of the sample, which has under 30,000 clones, 87% seen once. Germline CDR1 is ENHRY and CDR2 is SYGVKD. The CDR3 extends over 13 amino acids. V gave up 5 bases and J gave up 6 bases, with 13 bases separating them. This chain uses TRBV10-3 with TRBJ1-1, with D possibly matching TRBD1 (6 bases). The clonotype comes from a man between 50 and 59 years old with urothelial cancer. This sample comprised PBMCs, obtained around atezolizumab (anti-PD-L1) treatment. The CDR3: CAISQKDSSEAFF. The CDR3 DNA sequence: TGTGCCATCAGTCAGAAGGACAGTTCTGAAGCTTTCTTT.